Below are 5 T cell receptor beta chains sequenced from a single sample in a study of blood T cell repertoires in COVID-19 (dated by TCRdb to about 2020). The protocol used for the library was the immunoSEQ multiplex PCR assay. TCRdb limited this immuneACCESS table to in-frame rearrangements with V and J called. A share of clones is missing; checked studies link under half to unresolved V genes, and the rest is unexplained. This sample lists 250,000 to 300,000 clones; 85% to 90% were detected once. Approximately 12% of the sample is in the top ten clones. Sequenced: peripheral blood. The receptors were sampled from a woman aged 25 to 39 with COVID-19, enrolled during active disease.

There are a few counts of this clone. The gene calls are TRBV6-5 and TRBJ1-5; D is uncertain. The V gene's germline CDR1 is MNHEY and CDR2 SVGAGI. Trimming left V 2 bases short and J 7 bases short, with 9 bases between. The CDR3 covers 13 residues. The CDR3 DNA sequence: TGTGCCAGCAGTTACCGCATGGGCCAGCCCCAGCATTTT. Amino acid sequence: CASSYRMGQPQHF.

This clone is a singleton in its sample. The rearrangement links TRBV4-1 to TRBJ1-2, with a possible D match to TRBD1 (6 bases). The CDR3 contains 13 residues. Trimming took 2 bases from V and 7 from J, leaving 11 bases between them. Germline V gene lookup returns CDR1 MGHRA and CDR2 YSYEKL. CDR3 coding DNA: TGCGCCAGCAGCCAAAACAGGGCGACTGGCTACACCTTC. Encoded protein: CASSQNRATGYTF.

V and J are TRBV7-9 and TRBJ1-4; D remains unclear. V dropped 5 bases and J dropped 0 bases, with 7 bases sitting between them. This CDR3 is 14 amino acids long. Germline values: CDR1 SEHNR, CDR2 FQNEAQ (reference sequence). Written as DNA, the CDR3 is TGTGCCAGCAGCAGAACTGCAACTAATGAAAAACTGTTTTTT. The encoded protein is CASSRTATNEKLFF.

The gene calls are TRBV27 and TRBJ2-3; tentatively, D is TRBD2 (6 bases). The V end lost 1 base, the J end lost 0 bases, and 11 bases lay between the germline ends. CDR3 length: 16 residues. The germline CDR1 and CDR2 sequences are MNHEY and SMNVEV (reference sequence). The CDR3, as DNA: TGTGCCAGCAGTTTATTGGGCGGGGTGAGCACAGATACGCAGTATTTT. Its translation: CASSLLGGVSTDTQYF.

The chain recombines TRBV5-4 with TRBJ1-5; 7 bases are shared with TRBD1. The junction had 12 bases not matched to a gene; V was cut back by 2 bases and J by 1 base. The CDR3 covers 18 residues. Per germline, CDR1 SGHNT and CDR2 YYREEE (reference sequence). The CDR3 spells CASSFTTGNEGSNQPQHF. DNA of the CDR3: TGTGCCAGCAGCTTCACGACAGGGAACGAAGGGAGCAATCAGCCCCAGCATTTT.